This T cell receptor (beta chain) came from a study of T cell repertoires in cytomegalovirus infection. Study details: In the study, CMV epitopes included recently identified HLA-C-restricted and well-studied HLA-B-restricted ones. Public TCR beta signature analysis indicated the presence of both CMV infection and matching HLA type.

To note about this clonotype: Its target is not known.

Between the trimmed V and J ends, which lost 3 bases and 1 base, there was a span of 9 bases. The length of the CDR3 is 14 residues. CDR1 LNHNV and CDR2 YYDKDF come from the germline V gene (reference sequence). One entry per CDR3 protein, called by TCRdb with MiXCR from the reads. The sample includes hundreds of thousands of distinct CDR3 sequences, around 32% of them seen just once. The study, taken as a whole, reports: Adding up the frequency of public TCR beta families identified people who carried CMV plus the relevant HLA. The ex vivo response was dominated by HLA-C-restricted CMV-specific TCR beta clonotypes.

This specimen consisted of cultured PBMCs, obtained from culture after CMV antigen stimulation. The rearrangement uses TRBV15 and TRBJ2-5; D gene unclear. This TCR derives from a human donor in good health (CMV status not recorded). Some clones in this sample may be carry-over from other donors' samples. In DNA, the CDR3 is TGTGCCACCAGCAGTTTGGCAGCCCAAGAGACCCAGTACTTC. It is translated as CATSSLAAQETQYF.